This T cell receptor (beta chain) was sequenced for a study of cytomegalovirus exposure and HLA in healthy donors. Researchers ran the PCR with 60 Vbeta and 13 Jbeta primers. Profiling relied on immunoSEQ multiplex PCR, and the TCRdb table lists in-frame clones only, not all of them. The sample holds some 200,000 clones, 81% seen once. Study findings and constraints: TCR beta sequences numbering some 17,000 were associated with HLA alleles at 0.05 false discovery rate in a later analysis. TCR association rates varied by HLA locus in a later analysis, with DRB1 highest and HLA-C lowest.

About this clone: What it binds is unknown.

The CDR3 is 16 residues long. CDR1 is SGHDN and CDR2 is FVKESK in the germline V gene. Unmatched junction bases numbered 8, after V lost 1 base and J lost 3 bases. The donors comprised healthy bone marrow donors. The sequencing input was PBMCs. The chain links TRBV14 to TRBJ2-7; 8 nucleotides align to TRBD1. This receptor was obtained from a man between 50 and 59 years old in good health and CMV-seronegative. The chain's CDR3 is CASSQGPGQDLYEQYF. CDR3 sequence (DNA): TGTGCCAGCAGCCAAGGCCCGGGACAGGATCTCTACGAGCAGTACTTC.